This T cell receptor (beta chain) comes out of a study of molecular identifiers for immune sequencing clone quantification. Listed TCR primers and previously described methods were used for bulk TCR libraries. In TCRdb, the PCR reads were re-called with MiXCR into one record per CDR3 protein. The table lists roughly 10,000 distinct CDR3 sequences, over 15% of them singletons. This CDR3 spans 12 amino acids. The germline V gene has CDR1 SQVTM and CDR2 ANQGSEA. The ends were cut back, 1 base at V and 2 bases at J, with 5 bases in the middle. Notes on this clonotype: Being one base from a much bigger clone, this may be a read error.

This rearrangement joins TRBV29-1 to TRBJ1-1; the D is unclear. The specimen sequenced was naive CD8+ T cells from blood, with Jurkat cell RNA spiked in. Subset defined: FACS-sorted CD8+CD4-CCR7+CD45RA+ naive T cells. The receptor was derived from a human donor in good health. Some libraries in this study had Jurkat cell RNA spiked in. CDR3 region: CSVEGRNTEAFF. CDR3 sequence (DNA): TGCAGCGTTGAAGGAAGAAACACTGAAGCTTTCTTT.